The next 28 T cell receptor beta chains were all read from a single sample in a study of shared clonotypes between healthy human individuals. The assay was immunoSEQ multiplex PCR, and TCRdb's table has in-frame clones only and misses some. Here the sample spans a few hundred thousand clones, about 65% being singletons. The source material was memory CD4+ T cells sorted from blood. Regarding subset: CD45RA-negative fraction. The receptor set was obtained from a man younger than 40 in good health.

This clone was recorded a few times. V gene TRBV11-2 combines with J gene TRBJ1-5; perhaps TRBD1 as D (5 bases). V dropped 4 bases and J dropped 3 bases, with 16 bases sitting between them. There are 16 residues in the CDR3. Germline CDR1 reads SGHAT; CDR2 reads FQNNGV. The CDR3 is CASSSIGGPINQPQHF. CDR3 sequence (DNA): TGTGCCAGCAGCTCCATCGGGGGACCCATCAATCAGCCCCAGCATTTT.

This chain joins TRBV14 and TRBJ1-1, with a possible D match to TRBD1 (5 bases). The V end was cut by 0 bases, the J end by 3 bases, with 17 bases between. CDR1 SGHDN and CDR2 FVKESK come from the germline V gene. The length of the CDR3 is 17 residues. CDR3 DNA: TGTGCCAGCAGCCAAGATCGAGCGGGGACGAGACACACTGAAGCTTTCTTT. This translates into CASSQDRAGTRHTEAFF.

This sequence joins TRBV29-1 and TRBJ1-2, with D uncertain. The length of the CDR3 is 10 residues. The germline V gene encodes CDR1 SQVTM and CDR2 ANQGSEA. Trimming took 5 bases from V and 6 from J, leaving 7 bases between them. CDR3 sequence: CSVQKDGYTF. Here the CDR3 DNA reads TGCAGCGTTCAAAAAGATGGCTACACCTTC.

The chain carries TRBV29-1 and TRBJ1-1; D may be TRBD1 (5 bases). Germline V gene lookup returns CDR1 SQVTM and CDR2 ANQGSEA. The CDR3 is 13 residues long. V gave up 3 bases and J gave up 1 base, with 9 bases separating them. CDR3 nucleotide sequence: TGCAGCGTTGAGAGACAGAGGAACACTGAAGCTTTCTTT. It codes for CSVERQRNTEAFF.

This clone was seen more than once but under ten times. The chain couples TRBV5-1 to TRBJ2-3; D is ambiguous. V gave up 0 bases and J gave up 4 bases, with 15 bases separating them. Germline V gene lookup returns CDR1 SGHRS and CDR2 YFSETQ. The CDR3 sequence is 16 residues long. CDR3 amino acids: CASSLVSSASSDTQYF. The CDR3, as DNA: TGCGCCAGCAGCTTGGTTTCCTCGGCGAGCTCAGATACGCAGTATTTT.

This clone was seen many times. V is TRBV10-1 and J is TRBJ2-1, with TRBD1 as a possible D gene (5 bases). The CDR3 has 13 amino acids. The germline V gene encodes CDR1 WNHNN and CDR2 SYGVQD (reference sequence). V lost 0 bases, J lost 14 bases, and 14 bases lay in between. CDR3 nucleotide sequence: TGCGCCAGCAGTGAGTCTGGACACCCTGAAAAGTTCTTC. Its protein is CASSESGHPEKFF.

The V and J genes are TRBV5-1 and TRBJ2-5; 7 nucleotides align to TRBD1. Germline loops: CDR1 SGHRS, CDR2 YFSETQ. Germline trimming cut 1 base from V and 1 base from J; bases unmatched to any gene: 16. The CDR3 has 19 residues. CDR3 sequence (DNA): TGCGCCAGCAGCTTGACGGGCGGGTTTTACGAGGGGGCCCAAGAGACCCAGTACTTC. Translation gives CASSLTGGFYEGAQETQYF.

V is TRBV10-3 and J is TRBJ2-1; 9 bases match TRBD1. The J segment lost 3 bases and the V segment lost 6 bases, leaving 6 bases of the junction unmatched. Germline-derived CDR1 and CDR2 are ENHRY and SYGVKD. The length of the CDR3 is 15 residues. CDR3 nucleotide sequence: TGTGCCATCAGGACGGACAGGGGCGTCTACAATGAGCAGTTCTTC. Its protein product is CAIRTDRGVYNEQFF.

The chain joins TRBV15 to TRBJ2-7; D possibly matches TRBD1 or TRBD2 (5 bases each). Germline values: CDR1 LNHNV, CDR2 YYDKDF (reference sequence). This CDR3 contains 18 residues. The germline V and J ends were trimmed by 7 bases and 2 bases, with 27 bases remaining between them. CDR3 in DNA: TGTGCCACCAAAACTAGGGGCAGGAGGATCCTAGGTACCTACGAGCAGTACTTC. Residues: CATKTRGRRILGTYEQYF. Complete variable domain (other parts from reference TRBV15 and TRBJ2-7): DAMVIQNPRYQVTQFGKPVTLSCSQTLNHNVMYWYQQKSSQAPKLLFHYYDKDFNNEADTPDNFQSRRPNTSFCFLDIRSPGLGDTAMYLCATKTRGRRILGTYEQYFGPGTRLTVT.

This chain connects TRBV10-3 to TRBJ1-1; D not certain. The CDR3 runs to 14 residues. Germline CDR1 ENHRY, CDR2 SYGVKD. V was shortened by 7 bases and J by 0 bases, with 12 bases between the two germline ends. The CDR3 nucleotides are TGTGCCATCAAAAAGGGCGCCGTGAACACTGAAGCTTTCTTT. Encoded protein: CAIKKGAVNTEAFF.

This clone appeared many times. This chain links TRBV18 with TRBJ2-3; a weak D match, TRBD1 (5 bases). Trimming removed 3 bases at V and 2 bases at J, with 9 bases between. Germline V gene lookup returns CDR1 KGHSH and CDR2 LQKENI. The CDR3 loop spans 14 amino acids. The CDR3 DNA sequence: TGTGCCAGCTCACCGGACACCGCCACAGATACGCAGTATTTT. Residues: CASSPDTATDTQYF.

This clone was counted ten times or more. This chain connects TRBV7-8 to TRBJ2-7; 12 nucleotides agree with TRBD2. Germline V gene lookup returns CDR1 SGHVS and CDR2 FQNEAQ. The CDR3 contains 15 residues. V trimming: 5 bases; J trimming: 7 bases; junction bases outside the gene matches: 9. CDR3 protein: CASSQPTSGSGEQYF. The CDR3 nucleotides read TGTGCCAGCAGCCAACCGACTAGCGGGAGTGGAGAGCAGTACTTC.

CDR3 loop: CASSPPGQGYNEQFF. The DNA of the CDR3 is TGTGCCAGCAGTCCGCCGGGACAGGGCTACAATGAGCAGTTCTTC. J is TRBJ2-1 and V is TRBV6-5; TRBD1 agrees at 9 bases. CDR3 length equals 15 residues. Germline CDR1 reads MNHEY; CDR2 reads SVGAGI. The V and J ends lost 5 bases and 3 bases, in that order; junction bases with no gene match: 5.

The V and J genes are TRBV10-3 and TRBJ2-3, with 11 bases lining up with TRBD2. Germline V gene data show CDR1 as ENHRY and CDR2 as SYGVKD. This CDR3 comprises 14 residues. The J segment lost 1 base and the V segment lost 10 bases, leaving 4 bases of the junction unmatched. CDR3: CATGTSGGTDTQYF. CDR3 sequence (DNA): TGTGCCACTGGGACTAGCGGCGGCACAGATACGCAGTATTTT.

This chain uses TRBV20-1 with TRBJ2-5; D unclear. Germline CDR1 and CDR2: DFQATT and SNEGSKA (reference sequence). This CDR3 region has 10 residues. Trimming removed 3 bases from V and 4 bases from J, with 3 bases in between. The DNA of the CDR3 is TGCAGTGCTAGTTCAGAGACCCAGTACTTC. Protein sequence: CSASSETQYF.

The J gene is TRBJ2-1, the V gene TRBV7-2; D gene uncertain. V was pared by 8 bases and J by 5 bases, with 4 bases between. The CDR3 is 10 residues long. In germline, CDR1 is SGHTA, CDR2 FQGNSA. For the CDR3, the DNA is TGTGCCAGCGGACACAATGAGCAGTTCTTC. Protein: CASGHNEQFF.

CDR3 DNA sequence: TGTGCCACCAGCAGGGGGTCAGGGGCGGGTTGGCCCCAGCATTTT. Its translation: CATSRGSGAGWPQHF. V gene TRBV15 combines with J gene TRBJ1-5, with D tentatively TRBD1 (6 bases). The CDR3 covers 15 residues. V lost 3 bases and J lost 9, with 18 bases in between. The germline V gene has CDR1 LNHNV and CDR2 YYDKDF (reference sequence).

The gene calls are TRBV9 and TRBJ1-4; TRBD1 is a possible D gene (5 bases). The CDR3 runs to 16 residues. The germline CDR1 and CDR2 sequences are SGDLS and YYNGEE. V shed 0 bases and J shed 4 bases, with 13 bases lying between them. Here the CDR3 DNA reads TGTGCCAGCAGCGTAGGGCGGGGCGGAGGTAATGAAAAACTGTTTTTT. Its protein is CASSVGRGGGNEKLFF.

The chain couples TRBV20-1 to TRBJ2-1; D is possibly TRBD2 (5 bases). CDR1 is DFQATT and CDR2 is SNEGSKA in the germline V gene (reference sequence). This CDR3 has 11 residues. Trimming removed 5 bases at V and 7 bases at J, with 9 bases between. The CDR3 DNA sequence: TGCAGTGCTCCGGACTGGAATGAGCAGTTCTTC. Protein: CSAPDWNEQFF.

This clone has only a few counts. The chain is built from TRBV7-9 and TRBJ1-1; D unresolved. This CDR3 contains 14 residues. Germline-derived CDR1 and CDR2 are SEHNR and FQNEAQ (reference sequence). V lost 1 base and J 6 bases, leaving 12 bases between the germline ends. CDR3: CASSLGGRVAEAFF. CDR3 DNA sequence: TGTGCCAGCAGCTTAGGTGGGCGTGTGGCTGAAGCTTTCTTT.

There are a few counts of this clone. The genes are TRBV18 and TRBJ2-5; no firm D call. CDR3 length equals 12 residues. The V gene's germline CDR1 is KGHSH and CDR2 LQKENI. V gave up 4 bases and J gave up 5 bases, with 8 bases separating them. Here the CDR3 reads CASSQDRETQYF. In DNA, the CDR3 is TGTGCCAGCTCACAAGACCGTGAGACCCAGTACTTC.

The count of this clone is one. The rearrangement joins TRBV9 to TRBJ2-1; TRBD1 aligns across 7 bases. Looked up from germline, CDR1 is SGDLS and CDR2 is YYNGEE. The V segment lost 4 bases and the J segment 4 bases; nucleotides outside the gene matches: 14. This CDR3 contains 17 residues. The CDR3 reads CASSPPAGQEKYNEQFF. In DNA, the CDR3 is TGTGCCAGCAGCCCGCCCGCCGGACAGGAGAAATACAATGAGCAGTTCTTC.

The chain carries TRBV2 and TRBJ2-3; tentative D call: TRBD1 (6 bases). The germline V gene encodes CDR1 SNHLY and CDR2 FYNNEI. V gave up 3 bases and J gave up 0 bases, with 16 bases separating them. There are 17 residues in the CDR3. Written as DNA, the CDR3 is TGTGCCAGCAGTGACTTCTGGGGACAACCCAGCACAGATACGCAGTATTTT. Translating it yields CASSDFWGQPSTDTQYF.

In DNA form, the CDR3 reads TGCGCCAGCAGCTATCAAGAGACCCAGTACTTC. Protein: CASSYQETQYF. This chain links TRBV5-1 with TRBJ2-5; D is uncertain. V was clipped by 3 bases and J by 2 bases, with 2 bases between them. CDR3 size: 11 residues. Germline loops: CDR1 SGHRS, CDR2 YFSETQ.

In its sample, this clone was seen a few times. The V call is TRBV15, the J call TRBJ2-3; tentatively, D is TRBD2 (6 bases). The germline CDR1 and CDR2 sequences are LNHNV and YYDKDF (reference sequence). The CDR3 consists of 17 residues. The V end was cut by 5 bases, the J end by 2 bases, with 20 bases between. CDR3 residues: CATSGGLRDSYTDTQYF. CDR3 in DNA: TGTGCCACCAGCGGAGGGCTGAGGGATAGCTACACAGATACGCAGTATTTT.

The V gene is TRBV2, the J gene TRBJ2-4; D unresolved. V shed 3 bases and J shed 0 bases, with 6 bases lying between them. The CDR3 runs to 14 residues. Germline V gene sequence: CDR1 SNHLY, CDR2 FYNNEI. The CDR3 is CASSDSLAKNIQYF. The CDR3, as DNA: TGTGCCAGCAGTGATTCCTTAGCCAAAAACATTCAGTACTTC.

This clone was observed a handful of times. V gene TRBV6-1 combines with J gene TRBJ2-7; TRBD2 aligns across 11 bases. Germline CDR1 reads MNHNS; CDR2 reads SASEGT. CDR3 length equals 14 residues. Trimming at V came to 6 bases and at J to 8 bases, leaving 9 bases not matched to a gene. The CDR3 DNA reads as TGTGCCAGCAGCGGACCGCCGACTAGCGGGAAGCAGTACTTC. This sequence encodes CASSGPPTSGKQYF.

V is TRBV11-2 and J is TRBJ1-4; D gene unclear. The CDR3 consists of 15 residues. Trimming removed 5 bases from V and 7 bases from J, with 17 bases in between. The V gene's germline CDR1 is SGHAT and CDR2 FQNNGV. CDR3 loop: CASSGAGLGSEKLFF. CDR3 coding DNA: TGTGCCAGCAGCGGCGCGGGCCTCGGTAGTGAAAAACTGTTTTTT.